A selection of T cell receptor beta chains follows, all from one sample in a study of shared clonotypes between healthy human individuals. TCRdb keeps only in-frame clones here, not all; method: immunoSEQ multiplex PCR. The sample gives approximately 1.4 million clones, 95% to 99% of which show up once; 0.4% to 0.55% is in the top ten. Sequencing input: naive CD4+ T cells sorted from blood. These receptors originate from a man younger than 40 in good health. The CDR3 runs from the conserved cysteine through the conserved F or W. A D gene is named only where the DNA matches it firmly. For some rows the clone size is stated as once, few or many, or as a class when expanded; others skip it.

j_call,clone_size,v_call,d_call,cdr3_aa,cdr3_nt
TRBJ2-1,-,TRBV5-1,-,CASSQGDRNEQFF,TGCGCCAGCAGCCAAGGAGACCGCAATGAGCAGTTCTTC
TRBJ2-7,-,TRBV5-4,TRBD2,CASSPGGVGLAAYEQYF,TGTGCCAGCAGCCCTGGGGGGGTCGGGCTAGCGGCCTACGAGCAGTACTTC
TRBJ2-7,-,TRBV27,-,CASTPRWLAISEQYF,TGTGCCAGCACCCCCAGGTGGCTAGCCATCTCCGAGCAGTACTTC
TRBJ1-1,-,TRBV10-3,-,CAISEGQSEAFF,TGTGCCATCAGTGAAGGACAGTCTGAAGCTTTCTTT
TRBJ1-1,-,TRBV6-1,-,CAVKVGLNTEAFF,TGTGCCGTCAAAGTTGGCTTGAACACTGAAGCTTTCTTT
TRBJ1-1,-,TRBV7-8,-,CASRERFPNTEAFF,TGTGCCAGCAGAGAGAGGTTCCCGAACACTGAAGCTTTCTTT
TRBJ2-1,-,TRBV5-4,-,CASSLVQGTYNEQFF,TGTGCCAGCAGCTTGGTTCAGGGTACCTACAATGAGCAGTTCTTC
TRBJ2-5,-,TRBV30,-,CAWSVLQETQYF,TGTGCCTGGAGTGTACTACAAGAGACCCAGTACTTC
TRBJ2-7,-,TRBV19,TRBD2,CASSIGVGRESYEQYF,TGTGCCAGTAGTATCGGGGTCGGGAGGGAATCCTACGAGCAGTACTTC
TRBJ2-1,-,TRBV10-3,-,CAISESGANEQFF,TGTGCCATCAGTGAGTCGGGAGCAAATGAGCAGTTCTTC
TRBJ2-1,-,TRBV18,TRBD2,CASSQIAGTYNEQFF,TGTGCCAGCTCACAAATAGCGGGAACCTACAATGAGCAGTTCTTC
TRBJ2-5,-,TRBV11-2,-,CASSLGGAKTQYF,TGTGCCAGCAGCCTGGGGGGGGCAAAGACCCAGTACTTC
TRBJ2-7,-,TRBV19,-,CASSIGHTNYEQYF,TGTGCCAGTAGTATAGGGCACACCAACTACGAGCAGTACTTC
TRBJ2-1,once,TRBV18,TRBD2,CASSPRGTSGNSSPNEQFF,TGTGCCAGCTCACCACGCGGGACTAGCGGGAATTCCAGCCCCAATGAGCAGTTCTTC
TRBJ1-1,-,TRBV7-3,-,CASSPTGGRATEAFF,TGTGCCAGCAGTCCAACGGGGGGCCGGGCCACTGAAGCTTTCTTT
TRBJ2-1,once,TRBV9,TRBD2,CASSGTSGVYNEQFF,TGTGCCAGCAGCGGGACTAGCGGGGTCTACAATGAGCAGTTCTTC
TRBJ2-7,-,TRBV2,-,CASRAGVPSYEQYF,TGTGCCAGCAGGGCCGGGGTCCCCTCCTACGAGCAGTACTTC
TRBJ2-1,-,TRBV11-2,-,CASSPAPYNEQFF,TGTGCCAGCAGCCCGGCCCCCTACAATGAGCAGTTCTTC
TRBJ2-7,-,TRBV20-1,-,CSATKRGEQYF,TGCAGTGCGACCAAACGGGGAGAGCAGTACTTC
TRBJ2-5,-,TRBV9,-,CASNRGIGETQYF,TGTGCCAGCAATCGCGGTATAGGGGAGACCCAGTACTTC
TRBJ1-6,-,TRBV9,-,CASSASPDSPLHF,TGTGCCAGCAGCGCGTCCCCGGATTCACCCCTCCACTTT
TRBJ1-5,-,TRBV5-1,-,CASSATGDSNQPQHF,TGCGCCAGCAGCGCGACAGGAGATAGCAATCAGCCCCAGCATTTT
TRBJ2-2,-,TRBV5-1,TRBD1,CASSLDRLNTGELFF,TGCGCCAGCAGCCTGGACAGGTTGAACACCGGGGAGCTGTTTTTT
TRBJ2-7,-,TRBV11-2,TRBD1,CASSSLTGSSYEQYF,TGTGCCAGCAGCTCGCTGACAGGGAGCTCCTACGAGCAGTACTTC
TRBJ2-7,-,TRBV5-6,-,CASSLHYTMVEQYF,TGTGCCAGCAGCTTGCACTACACCATGGTCGAGCAGTACTTC
TRBJ1-1,-,TRBV2,-,CASSPSKNTEAFF,TGTGCCAGCAGTCCTTCTAAGAACACTGAAGCTTTCTTT
TRBJ2-3,-,TRBV5-4,TRBD2,CASSLSGGVTDTQYF,TGTGCCAGCAGCTTATCGGGAGGGGTCACAGATACGCAGTATTTT
TRBJ2-7,-,TRBV7-2,TRBD1,CASSRPGTGDEQYF,TGTGCCAGCAGCCGTCCCGGGACAGGGGACGAGCAGTACTTC
TRBJ2-3,-,TRBV5-1,-,CASSPLVTDTQYF,TGCGCCAGCAGTCCCCTAGTTACAGATACGCAGTATTTT